The 24 T cell receptor beta chains given below trace back to one sample, sequenced in a study of blood T cell repertoires in COVID-19. Data came from immunoSEQ multiplex PCR; TCRdb stores just in-frame clones and leaves some out. There are about 99,000 clones in the sample; 80% to 85% occur only once, and roughly 2.1% lies in the top ten. Sequencing was done on a sample of peripheral blood. The source is a man aged 65 to 85 with active or convalescent COVID-19.

The chain is built from TRBV5-4 and TRBJ2-5; 9 bases align to TRBD1. The CDR3 spans 16 residues. The V segment lost 5 bases and the J segment 4 bases; nucleotides outside the gene matches: 12. Germline V gene data show CDR1 as SGHNT and CDR2 as YYREEE (reference sequence). The DNA for the CDR3 is TGTGCCAGCAGTCTCCCGACAGGGGGGATAGGAGAGACCCAGTACTTC. It codes for CASSLPTGGIGETQYF.

The chain couples TRBV7-6 to TRBJ1-1, with unresolved D. CDR3 length: 15 residues. Germline CDR1 and CDR2: SGHVS and FNYEAQ. V lost 1 base, J lost 0 bases, and 9 bases lay in between. CDR3: CASSLGLRMNTEAFF. CDR3 in DNA: TGTGCCAGCAGCTTAGGGCTCCGCATGAACACTGAAGCTTTCTTT.

This clone is judged large. The CDR3 sequence: CASSLQVSSYEQYF. The DNA for the CDR3 is TGTGCCAGCAGCTTACAGGTCAGCTCCTACGAGCAGTACTTC. This chain joins TRBV7-6 and TRBJ2-7; D is ambiguous. CDR1 and CDR2 (germline): SGHVS, FNYEAQ. The CDR3 contains 14 residues. Trimming took off 2 bases at V and 0 bases at J, with 8 bases between the two ends.

The genes are TRBV15 and TRBJ1-1; D not resolved. The CDR3 sequence is 13 residues long. Germline assignment: CDR1 LNHNV and CDR2 YYDKDF (reference sequence). V dropped 0 bases and J dropped 8 bases, with 10 bases sitting between them. The chain's CDR3 is CATSRDKWAEAFF. The CDR3 DNA reads as TGTGCCACCAGCAGAGATAAGTGGGCAGAAGCTTTCTTT. Full variable domain (missing parts from reference TRBV15 and TRBJ1-1): DAMVIQNPRYQVTQFGKPVTLSCSQTLNHNVMYWYQQKSSQAPKLLFHYYDKDFNNEADTPDNFQSRRPNTSFCFLDIRSPGLGDTAMYLCATSRDKWAEAFFGQGTRLTVV.

The chain links TRBV2 to TRBJ1-3; 10 bases are a match to TRBD1. CDR3 size: 14 residues. Germline V gives CDR1 SNHLY, CDR2 FYNNEI. The V and J ends lost 5 bases and 6 bases, in that order; junction bases with no gene match: 4. CDR3 sequence reads: CASSPGQGTNTIYF. For the CDR3, the DNA is TGTGCCAGCAGTCCGGGACAGGGGACAAACACCATATATTTT.

The CDR3 spells CASSPSPAGGYNEQFF. The CDR3 DNA reads as TGCGCCAGCAGCCCTTCCCCAGCGGGGGGGTACAATGAGCAGTTCTTC. The J gene is TRBJ2-1, the V gene TRBV4-1; 10 bases fit TRBD2. The CDR3 extends over 16 amino acids. Trimming took 4 bases from V and 4 from J; bases not matched to a gene: 7. Germline V CDR1 and CDR2: MGHRA, YSYEKL.

The chain joins TRBV5-1 to TRBJ2-2, with D unresolved. The V gene lost 0 bases and the J gene lost 7 bases, with 7 bases spanning the gap. Germline V CDR1 and CDR2: SGHRS, YFSETQ. The CDR3 loop spans 13 amino acids. Here the CDR3 DNA reads TGCGCCAGCAGCTTGGTCCCAGGCGGGGAGCTGTTTTTT. This translates into CASSLVPGGELFF. Full variable domain (missing parts from reference TRBV5-1 and TRBJ2-2): KAGVTQTPRYLIKTRGQQVTLSCSPISGHRSVSWYQQTPGQGLQFLFEYFSETQRNKGNFPGRFSGRQFSNSRSEMNVSTLELGDSALYLCASSLVPGGELFFGEGSRLTVL.

The DNA of the CDR3 is TGTGCCAGCAGTTTCCGGGACAGACCTTACGAGCAGTACTTC. It yields the protein CASSFRDRPYEQYF. V gene TRBV27 combines with J gene TRBJ2-7; 7 bases are shared with TRBD1. Per germline, CDR1 MNHEY and CDR2 SMNVEV (reference sequence). CDR3 length equals 14 residues. J was trimmed by 4 bases and V by 3 bases; bases with no gene match: 6.

The chain is built from TRBV5-4 and TRBJ1-1; weak D call: TRBD1 (5 bases). The germline gives CDR1 SGHNT, CDR2 YYREEE (reference sequence). V lost 4 bases and J 3 bases, leaving 10 bases between the germline ends. The CDR3 spans 13 residues. Written as DNA, the CDR3 is TGTGCCAGCAGCCGCAGGGAAGACACTGAAGCTTTCTTT. Translated: CASSRREDTEAFF.

The chain links TRBV5-4 to TRBJ1-4, with D possibly matching TRBD1 (5 bases). This CDR3 has 15 residues. The V end lost 4 bases, the J end lost 6 bases, and 16 bases lay between the germline ends. Germline CDR1 and CDR2: SGHNT and YYREEE (reference sequence). The CDR3: CASSRGGKGDEKLFF. CDR3 DNA sequence: TGTGCCAGCAGCCGGGGCGGGAAAGGCGATGAAAAACTGTTTTTT.

This sequence joins TRBV28 and TRBJ1-5, with a possible D match to TRBD1 (6 bases). Per germline, CDR1 MDHEN and CDR2 SYDVKM. This CDR3 contains 14 residues. Trimming stripped 3 bases from V and 4 bases from J, with 10 bases between. The CDR3 DNA sequence: TGTGCCAGCAGTTTTATAGGGGGAAATCAGCCCCAGCATTTT. It specifies CASSFIGGNQPQHF.

The chain has TRBV6-5 and TRBJ2-3, with D hard to call. Per germline, CDR1 MNHEY and CDR2 SVGAGI. The ends were cut back, 5 bases at V and 4 bases at J, with 7 bases in the middle. This CDR3 comprises 12 residues. CDR3 protein: CASSQTADTQYF. CDR3 sequence (DNA): TGTGCCAGCAGTCAGACTGCAGATACGCAGTATTTT.

This clone was detected only once. This chain links TRBV27 with TRBJ2-7, with TRBD1 matching over 7 bases. J gave up 2 bases and V 10 bases, and 11 bases lay outside the gene matches. CDR1 MNHEY and CDR2 SMNVEV come from the germline V gene (reference sequence). The CDR3 has 14 amino acids. As DNA, the CDR3 is TGTGCCACGAGGACAGGTCCCAACACCTACGAGCAGTACTTC. Protein: CATRTGPNTYEQYF.

This sequence joins TRBV3-1 (or the pseudogene TRBV3-2) and TRBJ1-1; D gene uncertain. The CDR3 consists of 14 residues. Between the trimmed V and J ends, which lost 0 bases and 5 bases, there was a span of 10 bases. Germline V CDR1 and CDR2: LGHDT, YNNKEL (reference sequence). The CDR3 bases are TGTGCCAGCAGCCAAGATCAAGCGAGAACTGAAGCTTTCTTT. Residues: CASSQDQARTEAFF.

The chain joins TRBV7-2 to TRBJ2-1; TRBD2 matches 12 bases. This CDR3 comprises 15 residues. V was pared by 7 bases and J by 12 bases, with 13 bases of the junction left unmatched. Germline CDR1 reads SGHTA; CDR2 reads FQGNSA. Here the CDR3 DNA reads TGTGCCAGCATTTCATCTAGCGGGGGGGCCACGCGGCAGTTCTTC. This translates into CASISSSGGATRQFF. The variable domain in full, with the rest retrieved from reference TRBV7-2 and TRBJ2-1, is GAGVSQSPSNKVTEKGKDVELRCDPISGHTALYWYRQSLGQGLEFLIYFQGNSAPDKSGLPSDRFSAERTGGSVSTLTIQRTQQEDSAVYLCASISSSGGATRQFFGPGTRLTVL.

Regarding this clone: In the same sample, other DNA sequences code for this CDR3. CDR3 bases: TGTGCCAGCAGTGAGACCGGACAGGGAACCTACAATGAGCAGTTCTTC. Protein: CASSETGQGTYNEQFF. The chain has TRBV2 and TRBJ2-1; TRBD1 aligns across 8 bases. The CDR3 is made up of 16 amino acids. Germline assignment: CDR1 SNHLY and CDR2 FYNNEI. With 3 bases clipped from V and 2 bases from J, the junction kept 6 bases outside the gene matches.

Details on this clone: Other DNA sequences of this sample code for an identical CDR3. The rearrangement uses TRBV12-3 or TRBV12-4 and TRBJ1-5, with no clear D. V shed 2 bases and J shed 1 base, with 3 bases lying between them. This CDR3 spans 13 amino acids. CDR3 in amino acids: CASSLSSNQPQHF. CDR3 nucleotide sequence: TGTGCCAGCAGTTTATCGAGCAATCAGCCCCAGCATTTT.

CDR3 residues: CATRGGKPYEQYF. CDR3 sequence (DNA): TGTGCCACCCGGGGAGGGAAGCCCTACGAGCAGTACTTC. The rearrangement uses TRBV11-2 and TRBJ2-7; 7 positions match TRBD2. The CDR3 sequence is 13 residues long. Trimming cost V 10 bases and J 2 bases; bases outside gene matches: 8. From germline, CDR1 is SGHAT and CDR2 FQNNGV.

The V gene is TRBV19, the J gene TRBJ2-7, with D perhaps TRBD2 (6 bases). Germline V lookup: CDR1 LNHDA, CDR2 SQIVND (reference sequence). The V gene lost 10 bases and the J gene lost 3 bases, with 16 bases spanning the gap. The CDR3 spans 13 residues. CDR3 region: CATLTGGNYEQYF. The CDR3 DNA reads as TGTGCCACCCTAACAGGAGGGAACTACGAGCAGTACTTC.

This clone occurred once. The V gene is TRBV6-1, the J gene TRBJ1-4; D call uncertain. In germline, CDR1 is MNHNS, CDR2 SASEGT. The CDR3 is 15 amino acids. The V gene lost 3 bases and the J gene lost 6 bases, with 14 bases spanning the gap. The DNA of the CDR3 is TGTGCCAGCAGTGACCGGACCGAGGGATATGAAAAACTGTTTTTT. Its translation: CASSDRTEGYEKLFF.

This chain uses TRBV12-5 with TRBJ2-7; 10 positions agree with TRBD2. The CDR3 covers 18 residues. Per the germline V gene, CDR1 is LGHNT and CDR2 is FRNRAP. V was clipped by 0 bases and J by 2 bases; unmatched bases: 10. The CDR3 protein is CASGLVREAGGVPYEQYF. CDR3 coding DNA: TGTGCTAGTGGTTTGGTACGCGAAGCGGGGGGGGTTCCCTACGAGCAGTACTTC.

This clone has a single count. The chain uses TRBV12-3 or TRBV12-4 and TRBJ2-5; a weak D match, TRBD2 (5 bases). V was cut by 5 bases and J by 5 bases, with 6 bases left in between. The CDR3 has 11 amino acids. The CDR3 spells CASSGGETQYF. The CDR3 DNA is TGTGCCAGCAGTGGAGGTGAGACCCAGTACTTC.

The V gene is TRBV5-1, the J gene TRBJ1-1; 10 bases are a match to TRBD1. The V gene's germline CDR1 is SGHRS and CDR2 YFSETQ. The CDR3 consists of 15 residues. The junction had 5 bases not matched to a gene; V was cut back by 4 bases and J by 2 bases. CDR3 DNA: TGCGCCAGCAGCCCCCTGACAGGGGGCAACACTGAAGCTTTCTTT. Its protein is CASSPLTGGNTEAFF.

This sequence joins TRBV7-6 and TRBJ2-7; D perhaps matches TRBD1 (7 bases). The CDR3 loop spans 15 amino acids. V was shortened by 5 bases and J by 4 bases, with 18 bases between the two germline ends. Germline V gene lookup returns CDR1 SGHVS and CDR2 FNYEAQ. The CDR3: CASSPRQGLIYEQYF. DNA of the CDR3: TGTGCCAGCAGCCCCCGACAGGGACTGATATACGAGCAGTACTTC.